The next 21 T cell receptor beta chains were all read from a single sample in a study of shared clonotypes between healthy human individuals. TCRdb's table, derived via immunoSEQ multiplex PCR, lists solely in-frame clones and lacks some. The sample contains 450,000 to 550,000 clones, around 79% of which appear only once. Sequences were obtained from PBMCs. The source is a woman aged 40-49 years in good health. Some clones in this sample may be carry-over from other donors' samples.

This rearrangement joins TRBV6-5 to TRBJ1-1, with a weak D call TRBD1 (5 bases). V gave up 5 bases and J gave up 1 base, with 11 bases separating them. The CDR3 sequence is 14 residues long. Germline CDR1 MNHEY, CDR2 SVGAGI. CDR3 nucleotide sequence: TGTGCCAGCAGTCGGGCAGGGCCGAACACTGAAGCTTTCTTT. It encodes CASSRAGPNTEAFF.

This clone has just one count. This chain links TRBV5-1 with TRBJ2-7; D uncertain. The CDR3 loop spans 13 amino acids. Germline CDR1 is SGHRS and CDR2 is YFSETQ. V was pared by 0 bases and J by 5 bases, with 9 bases between. CDR3 loop: CASSLARAHEQYF. CDR3 nucleotide sequence: TGCGCCAGCAGCTTGGCTCGGGCCCACGAGCAGTACTTC.

This chain uses TRBV5-1 with TRBJ1-2, with D unclear. The V end was cut by 4 bases, the J end by 9 bases, with 25 bases between. CDR1 and CDR2 from the germline V gene are SGHRS and YFSETQ. CDR3 length equals 16 residues. CDR3 sequence reads: CASSRDSSTTWRSYTF. DNA for the CDR3: TGCGCCAGCAGCCGGGATAGTTCGACCACCTGGAGGAGCTACACCTTC.

V and J are TRBV6-5 and TRBJ2-5; no definite D call. This CDR3 contains 13 residues. The V and J ends lost 5 bases and 0 bases respectively, with 7 bases between them. Germline assignment: CDR1 MNHEY and CDR2 SVGAGI. CDR3 loop: CASSPGHQETQYF. The CDR3 bases are TGTGCCAGCAGTCCCGGACACCAAGAGACCCAGTACTTC.

The chain has TRBV10-2 and TRBJ2-3; TRBD1 aligns across 7 bases. Germline V lookup: CDR1 WSHSY, CDR2 SAAADI. This CDR3 spans 16 amino acids. The junction had 9 bases not matched to a gene; V was cut back by 6 bases and J by 0 bases. CDR3 DNA sequence: TGCGCCAGCAGCTCCGGGACAGTGGCCAGCACAGATACGCAGTATTTT. This encodes CASSSGTVASTDTQYF.

The V call is TRBV2, the J call TRBJ2-5; tentatively, D is TRBD1 (5 bases). The CDR3 spans 12 residues. V was pared by 8 bases and J by 2 bases, with 9 bases between. CDR1 is SNHLY and CDR2 is FYNNEI in the germline V gene. Here the CDR3 DNA reads TGTGCCAGCGTAGGGGCACAAGAGACCCAGTACTTC. It translates to CASVGAQETQYF.

The rearrangement joins TRBV5-4 to TRBJ1-1; possibly TRBD1 for D (6 bases). This CDR3 comprises 16 residues. Germline V gene data show CDR1 as SGHNT and CDR2 as YYREEE (reference sequence). Trimming shortened V by 1 base and J by 4 bases, and 17 bases separated the two germline ends. The CDR3 loop is CASSLRQGQSGTEAFF. In DNA form, the CDR3 reads TGTGCCAGCAGCTTGAGGCAGGGGCAAAGCGGCACTGAAGCTTTCTTT.

The chain recombines TRBV6-5 with TRBJ1-1; TRBD1 is a possible D gene (6 bases). The CDR3 is 14 residues long. Trimming removed 2 bases at V and 6 bases at J, with 13 bases between. Germline lookup yields CDR1 MNHEY and CDR2 SVGAGI. CDR3 loop: CASSYTNRQAEAFF. Written as DNA, the CDR3 is TGTGCCAGCAGTTACACAAACAGACAGGCTGAAGCTTTCTTT.

The V and J genes are TRBV6-6 and TRBJ2-7; possibly TRBD2 for D (6 bases). This CDR3 comprises 13 residues. Germline lookup yields CDR1 MNHNY and CDR2 SVGAGI (reference sequence). Between the trimmed V and J ends, which lost 8 bases and 7 bases, there was a span of 18 bases. CDR3 bases: TGTGCCAGCGGCAGGGAGGTTGTGTGGGAGCAGTACTTC. Residues: CASGREVVWEQYF.

The DNA for the CDR3 is TGTGCCAGCAGTGAAACGCTCGACAGGAGCACAGATACGCAGTATTTT. Encoded protein: CASSETLDRSTDTQYF. The chain combines TRBV6-1 with TRBJ2-3; D perhaps matches TRBD1 (6 bases). V lost 2 bases, J lost 0 bases, and 12 bases lay in between. The length of the CDR3 is 16 residues. Germline values: CDR1 MNHNS, CDR2 SASEGT.

The rearrangement uses TRBV7-9 and TRBJ2-7, with D tentatively TRBD1 or TRBD2 (5 bases each). V shed 3 bases and J shed 2 bases, with 11 bases lying between them. The CDR3 covers 14 residues. Per the germline V gene, CDR1 is SEHNR and CDR2 is FQNEAQ (reference sequence). CDR3 protein: CASSFDRGTYEQYF. The DNA for the CDR3 is TGTGCCAGCAGCTTCGACAGAGGGACCTACGAGCAGTACTTC.

This clone has a handful of counts. CDR3 bases: TGTGCCAGCAGCGCTCACGAGGAGCAGTACTTC. It specifies CASSAHEEQYF. The chain has TRBV7-2 and TRBJ2-7; D uncertain. The CDR3 is made up of 11 amino acids. Germline V gives CDR1 SGHTA, CDR2 FQGNSA. The V end lost 5 bases, the J end lost 7 bases, and 9 bases lay between the germline ends.

The chain has TRBV6-5 and TRBJ1-1; TRBD1 is a possible D gene (5 bases). V shed 2 bases and J shed 0 bases, with 7 bases lying between them. The germline CDR1 and CDR2 sequences are MNHEY and SVGAGI. The CDR3 sequence is 14 residues long. The CDR3 protein is CASSYRGMNTEAFF. CDR3 nucleotide sequence: TGTGCCAGCAGTTACAGGGGCATGAACACTGAAGCTTTCTTT.

This clone appeared a few times. The rearrangement joins TRBV7-2 to TRBJ2-3, with D uncertain. V lost 4 bases and J lost 4, with 15 bases in between. Germline assignment: CDR1 SGHTA and CDR2 FQGNSA. CDR3 length: 15 residues. Here the CDR3 DNA reads TGTGCCAGCAGCTCTGGTTCTCTACTCCCAGATACGCAGTATTTT. This gives the protein CASSSGSLLPDTQYF.

Worth noting for this clone: The sample carries other DNA sequences with the same CDR3. The rearrangement links TRBV18 to TRBJ1-2, with D hard to call. The CDR3 consists of 13 residues. CDR1 and CDR2 from the germline V gene are KGHSH and LQKENI. V gave up 1 base and J gave up 4 bases, with 7 bases separating them. The CDR3 is CASSPQGPYGYTF. In DNA form, the CDR3 reads TGTGCCAGCTCACCACAGGGCCCCTATGGCTACACCTTC.

V is TRBV4-2 and J is TRBJ2-2, with 9 bases fitting TRBD2. The CDR3 sequence is 17 residues long. The ends lost 0 bases at V and 7 bases at J; junction bases unmatched: 9. Germline CDR1 is LGHNA and CDR2 is YNFKEQ. This chain's CDR3 is CASSQEPSGNVNGELFF. The CDR3 DNA follows: TGTGCCAGCAGCCAAGAACCTAGCGGGAATGTGAACGGGGAGCTGTTTTTT.

This clone has only one observation. The chain has TRBV6-5 and TRBJ1-1; D not certain. The germline V gene has CDR1 MNHEY and CDR2 SVGAGI. V lost 3 bases, J lost 0 bases, and 8 bases lay in between. CDR3 length equals 14 residues. The CDR3 reads CASSYNSLNTEAFF. CDR3 bases: TGTGCCAGCAGTTATAACAGCCTGAACACTGAAGCTTTCTTT.

The chain employs TRBV7-6 and TRBJ2-7, with D perhaps given as TRBD1 or TRBD2 (5 bases each). Germline V gene sequence: CDR1 SGHVS, CDR2 FNYEAQ. Trimming pared 5 bases from V and 7 bases from J, leaving 18 bases between. CDR3 length: 14 residues. The CDR3 spells CASSPGTRNGEQYF. CDR3 coding DNA: TGTGCCAGCAGCCCGGGGACCCGTAATGGGGAGCAGTACTTC.

The chain recombines TRBV21-1 with TRBJ1-4. TRBV21-1 is annotated as a pseudogene. CDR3 length: 17 amino acids. CDR3 coding DNA: TGTGCCAGCAGCCACGCCGGGGGGCCAAGGGCATTTGGAAAACTGTTTTTT. This gives the protein CASSHAGGPRAFGKLFF.

This clone has at least ten counts. The chain joins TRBV28 to TRBJ2-1, with D uncertain. The germline V and J ends were trimmed by 3 bases and 7 bases, with 1 base remaining between them. CDR1 and CDR2 from the germline V gene are MDHEN and SYDVKM. The CDR3 spans 10 residues. Written as DNA, the CDR3 is TGTGCCAGCAGTTTTAATGAGCAGTTCTTC. Its protein is CASSFNEQFF.

On this clone itself: The sample has other DNA sequences that encode this CDR3 too. This rearrangement joins TRBV18 to TRBJ1-2, with 8 bases fitting TRBD1. With V trimmed by 3 bases and J by 3 bases, 3 bases remained unmatched. The CDR3 is 14 amino acids. Germline loops: CDR1 KGHSH, CDR2 LQKENI. For the CDR3, the DNA is TGTGCCAGCTCACCCGGGACAGGAGACTATGGCTACACCTTC. Amino acid sequence: CASSPGTGDYGYTF.